This T cell receptor beta chain was identified during a study of regulatory T cells in long-lasting Graves disease. General observations from the study: Sample size was small, which may have lowered accuracy.

Construction of the TCR beta libraries employed iRepertoire HTBI primers in conjunction with Arm-PCR of CDR3 regions. One entry per CDR3 protein, called by TCRdb with MiXCR from the multiplex PCR reads. The sample yields about 420,000 distinct CDR3 sequences, less than 20% seen once. On this clonotype itself: What it binds is unknown.

CDR3 length: 15 amino acids. Germline loops: CDR1 SEHNR, CDR2 FQNEAQ (reference sequence). The V end lost 1 base, the J end lost 1 base, and 10 bases lay between the germline ends. The time point denotes: newly diagnosed GD, antithyroid drugs for less than 3 months. RNA extracted from PBMCs served as the sequencing template. The same specimen was also included in a second study, on T cells in Graves' hyperthyroidism and ophthalmopathy. As reported in that work: Patients between 18 and 65 years old had hyperthyroidism, newly diagnosed and lasting under 2 months. The study based diagnoses on clinical symptoms, serum thyroxine and TRAb, thyroid ultrasound and orbital computed tomography.

The chain recombines TRBV7-9 with TRBJ1-2; D uncertain. The receptor was isolated from a woman under 30 with Graves disease. Material: peripheral blood mononuclear cells (PBMCs), obtained at new diagnosis, from a patient treated with antithyroid drugs. Written as DNA, the CDR3 is TGTGCCAGCAGCTTAGGACAAGATTTTAACTATGGCTACACCTTC. It codes for CASSLGQDFNYGYTF.